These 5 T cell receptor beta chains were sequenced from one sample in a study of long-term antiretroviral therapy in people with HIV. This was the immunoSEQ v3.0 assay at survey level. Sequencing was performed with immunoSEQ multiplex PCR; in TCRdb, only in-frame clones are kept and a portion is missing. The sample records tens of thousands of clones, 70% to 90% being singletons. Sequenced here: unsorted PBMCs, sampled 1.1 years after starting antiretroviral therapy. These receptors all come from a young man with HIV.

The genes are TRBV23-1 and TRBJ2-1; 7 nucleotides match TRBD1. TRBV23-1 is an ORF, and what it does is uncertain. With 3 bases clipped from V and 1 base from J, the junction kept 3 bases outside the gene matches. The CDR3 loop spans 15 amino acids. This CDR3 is CASSQYRGSYNEQFF. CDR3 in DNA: TGCGCCAGCAGTCAGTACAGGGGATCCTACAATGAGCAGTTCTTC.

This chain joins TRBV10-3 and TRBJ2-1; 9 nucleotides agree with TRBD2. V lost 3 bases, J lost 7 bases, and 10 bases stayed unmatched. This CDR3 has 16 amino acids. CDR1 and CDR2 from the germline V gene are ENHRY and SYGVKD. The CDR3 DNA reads TGTGCCATCAGTGAACGGGCGGGGGGGCCGGGTAATGAGCAGTTCTTC. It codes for CAISERAGGPGNEQFF.

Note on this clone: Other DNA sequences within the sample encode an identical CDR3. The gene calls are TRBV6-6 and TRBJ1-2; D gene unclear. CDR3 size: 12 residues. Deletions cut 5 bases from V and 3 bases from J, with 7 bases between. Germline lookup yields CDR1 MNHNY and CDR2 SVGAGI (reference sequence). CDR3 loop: CASSLTDYGYTF. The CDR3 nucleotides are TGTGCCAGCAGTCTAACAGACTATGGCTACACCTTC.

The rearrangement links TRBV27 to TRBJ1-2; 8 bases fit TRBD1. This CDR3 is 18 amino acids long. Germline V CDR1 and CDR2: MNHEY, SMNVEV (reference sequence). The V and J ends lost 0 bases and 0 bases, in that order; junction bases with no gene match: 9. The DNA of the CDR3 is TGTGCCAGCAGTTTATCAGGCCCGCAGGGGGCTGCTAACTATGGCTACACCTTC. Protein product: CASSLSGPQGAANYGYTF.

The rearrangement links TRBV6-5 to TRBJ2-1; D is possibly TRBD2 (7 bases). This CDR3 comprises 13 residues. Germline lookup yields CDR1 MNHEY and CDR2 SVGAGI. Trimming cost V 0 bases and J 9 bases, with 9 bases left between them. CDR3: CASSYSRGGEQFF. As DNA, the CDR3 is TGTGCCAGCAGTTACTCGAGGGGGGGTGAGCAGTTCTTC.